This T cell receptor (beta chain) emerged from a study of blood T cell repertoires in COVID-19. For the study at large: Sites in the United States, Italy and Spain provided acute and convalescent COVID-19 samples.

The germline CDR1 and CDR2 sequences are GTSNPN and SVGIG (reference sequence). Deletions cut 0 bases from V and 3 bases from J, with 8 bases between. The CDR3 length is 13 residues. Method: immunoSEQ multiplex PCR; TCRdb's copy keeps in-frame clones and lacks some. Here the sample spans approximately 140,000 clones, around 81% being singletons. The sequence was collected from a man aged 35 to 55 with active or convalescent COVID-19. The chain couples TRBV30 to TRBJ1-1; D is uncertain. Material: peripheral blood. The chain's CDR3 is CAWSVREHTEAFF. The CDR3, as DNA: TGTGCCTGGAGTGTGAGGGAGCACACTGAAGCTTTCTTT.